A selection of T cell receptor beta chains follows, all from one sample in a study of T cells in Graves' hyperthyroidism and ophthalmopathy. TCRdb recomputed calls from the multiplex PCR reads with MiXCR, one row per CDR3 protein. The table lists under 750,000 distinct CDR3 sequences, roughly 20% of them singletons. Material for sequencing was blood. These receptors were obtained from a woman aged 45-59 years with Graves' hyperthyroidism that later progressed to Graves' ophthalmopathy. The CDR3 runs from the conserved cysteine through the conserved F or W. D genes are given only for firm matches. Expanded clones get a size class; other rows say once, few or many, or leave the size out.

CDR3aa: CSADRGENYEQYF
CDR3nt: TGCAGTGCCGACCGCGGGGAGAATTACGAGCAGTACTTC
j_gene: TRBJ2-7
v_gene: TRBV20-1
abundance: many
d_gene: .

CDR3aa: CASSPGPAGFSYEQYF
CDR3nt: TGTGCCAGCAGCCCCGGACCAGCGGGCTTCTCCTACGAGCAGTACTTC
j_gene: TRBJ2-7
v_gene: TRBV5-4
abundance: once
d_gene: .

CDR3aa: CASSPATGGQDEQFF
CDR3nt: TGTGCCAGCTCACCAGCGACAGGGGGTCAGGATGAGCAGTTCTTC
j_gene: TRBJ2-1
v_gene: TRBV18
abundance: .
d_gene: TRBD1

CDR3aa: CASSLNGEMNEQFF
CDR3nt: TGTGCCAGCAGCTTAAACGGGGAGATGAATGAGCAGTTCTTC
j_gene: TRBJ2-1
v_gene: TRBV11-2
abundance: .
d_gene: .

CDR3aa: CASRYTGSPLHF
CDR3nt: TGTGCCAGCAGGTACACAGGCTCACCCCTCCACTTT
j_gene: TRBJ1-6
v_gene: TRBV3-1
abundance: few
d_gene: .

CDR3aa: CASSSTDREPRETQYF
CDR3nt: TGTGCCAGCAGCTCCACGGACAGGGAGCCCAGGGAGACCCAGTACTTC
j_gene: TRBJ2-5
v_gene: TRBV5-5
abundance: few
d_gene: TRBD1

CDR3aa: CATIWTARNHPQHF
CDR3nt: TGTGCCACGATATGGACGGCTCGCAATCACCCCCAGCATTTT
j_gene: TRBJ1-5
v_gene: TRBV6-1
abundance: .
d_gene: .

CDR3aa: CAWSLGNPTEAFF
CDR3nt: TGTGCCTGGAGTTTAGGGAACCCCACTGAAGCTTTCTTT
j_gene: TRBJ1-1
v_gene: TRBV30
abundance: many
d_gene: .

CDR3aa: CASSEAGEDTEAFF
CDR3nt: TGCGCCAGCAGTGAGGCAGGGGAGGACACTGAAGCTTTCTTT
j_gene: TRBJ1-1
v_gene: TRBV10-1
abundance: .
d_gene: .

CDR3aa: CASSPPDGQNQPQHF
CDR3nt: TGTGCCAGCTCACCACCGGACGGACAGAATCAGCCCCAGCATTTT
j_gene: TRBJ1-5
v_gene: TRBV18
abundance: few
d_gene: .

CDR3aa: CASSIGNYEQFF
CDR3nt: TGTGCCAGTAGTATAGGTAATTATGAGCAGTTCTTC
j_gene: TRBJ2-1
v_gene: TRBV19
abundance: .
d_gene: .

CDR3aa: CASSPSGRGRGPPDTQYF
CDR3nt: TGTGCCAGCAGCCCCAGCGGCCGCGGTAGAGGCCCACCAGATACGCAGTATTTT
j_gene: TRBJ2-3
v_gene: TRBV7-6
abundance: .
d_gene: .

CDR3aa: CASSVGAGWDSKSNEQFF
CDR3nt: TGTGCCAGCAGCGTAGGGGCCGGCTGGGACAGTAAGAGCAATGAGCAGTTCTTC
j_gene: TRBJ2-1
v_gene: TRBV9
abundance: few
d_gene: TRBD1

CDR3aa: CASSFQGDGEKLFF
CDR3nt: TGTGCCAGCAGCTTCCAGGGAGATGGTGAAAAACTGTTTTTT
j_gene: TRBJ1-4
v_gene: TRBV5-4
abundance: few
d_gene: .

CDR3aa: CASSLNFKYGYTF
CDR3nt: TGTGCCAGCAGTTTAAACTTTAAGTATGGCTACACCTTC
j_gene: TRBJ1-2
v_gene: TRBV12-3/TRBV12-4
abundance: many
d_gene: .

CDR3aa: CASRDSPSHTDTQYF
CDR3nt: TGTGCCAGCAGGGACAGTCCCTCACACACAGATACGCAGTATTTT
j_gene: TRBJ2-3
v_gene: TRBV2
abundance: many
d_gene: .

CDR3aa: CASSVSLGGSTDTQYF
CDR3nt: TGTGCCAGCAGCGTCAGTCTGGGGGGGAGCACAGATACGCAGTATTTT
j_gene: TRBJ2-3
v_gene: TRBV9
abundance: .
d_gene: TRBD2

CDR3aa: CASSQVAGGRSGELFF
CDR3nt: TGCGCCAGCAGCCAAGTAGCGGGGGGGCGGAGCGGGGAGCTGTTTTTT
j_gene: TRBJ2-2
v_gene: TRBV4-1
abundance: few
d_gene: TRBD2

CDR3aa: CATSRDPPGQGSDTQYF
CDR3nt: TGTGCCACCAGCAGAGATCCCCCTGGACAGGGCTCAGATACGCAGTATTTT
j_gene: TRBJ2-3
v_gene: TRBV15
abundance: many
d_gene: TRBD1

CDR3aa: CASSLDGTGSYEQYF
CDR3nt: TGCGCCAGCAGCTTGGACGGGACAGGGTCCTACGAGCAGTACTTC
j_gene: TRBJ2-7
v_gene: TRBV5-1
abundance: .
d_gene: TRBD1

CDR3aa: CAISESPLGDQPQHF
CDR3nt: TGTGCCATCAGTGAGTCGCCGTTGGGGGATCAGCCCCAGCATTTT
j_gene: TRBJ1-5
v_gene: TRBV10-3
abundance: few
d_gene: .

CDR3aa: CASSLGIAGGPSSTDTQYF
CDR3nt: TGTGCCAGCAGCTTAGGTATAGCGGGGGGCCCTTCGAGCACAGATACGCAGTATTTT
j_gene: TRBJ2-3
v_gene: TRBV11-3
abundance: .
d_gene: TRBD2

CDR3aa: CSASRSKGSLANQPQHF
CDR3nt: TGCAGTGCTAGTAGGTCGAAGGGGAGTCTTGCCAATCAGCCCCAGCATTTT
j_gene: TRBJ1-5
v_gene: TRBV20-1
abundance: few
d_gene: .

CDR3aa: CASSPQRTSSTDTQYF
CDR3nt: TGTGCCAGCTCACCACAACGGACATCTAGCACAGATACGCAGTATTTT
j_gene: TRBJ2-3
v_gene: TRBV18
abundance: many
d_gene: .

CDR3aa: CASSHVRGRGSYEQYF
CDR3nt: TGTGCCAGCAGCCATGTCAGGGGGAGAGGATCCTACGAGCAGTACTTC
j_gene: TRBJ2-7
v_gene: TRBV3-1
abundance: many
d_gene: TRBD1

CDR3aa: CASSETVGNGNSPLHF
CDR3nt: TGTGCCAGCAGCGAGACCGTGGGGAACGGTAATTCACCCCTCCACTTT
j_gene: TRBJ1-6
v_gene: TRBV7-9
abundance: .
d_gene: .

CDR3aa: CSLPGLAMNTQYF
CDR3nt: TGCAGTTTACCGGGACTAGCAATGAATACGCAGTATTTT
j_gene: TRBJ2-3
v_gene: TRBV20-1
abundance: .
d_gene: TRBD2

CDR3aa: CSARAGQFNSPLHF
CDR3nt: TGCAGTGCTAGGGCGGGACAGTTCAATTCACCCCTCCACTTT
j_gene: TRBJ1-6
v_gene: TRBV20-1
abundance: many
d_gene: TRBD1

CDR3aa: CASSRNGGWNDFTKQYF
CDR3nt: TGTGCCAGCAGCCGCAATGGAGGCTGGAACGACTTTACGAAGCAGTACTTC
j_gene: TRBJ2-7
v_gene: TRBV5-4
abundance: few
d_gene: .

CDR3aa: CASSQEVRTGHGEQFF
CDR3nt: TGTGCCAGCAGCCAAGAAGTTAGGACAGGGCACGGCGAGCAGTTCTTC
j_gene: TRBJ2-1
v_gene: TRBV3-1
abundance: many
d_gene: TRBD1

CDR3aa: CAWDRTGITEAFF
CDR3nt: TGTGCCTGGGACCGGACAGGGATCACTGAAGCTTTCTTT
j_gene: TRBJ1-1
v_gene: TRBV30
abundance: many
d_gene: TRBD1

CDR3aa: CATSDPVSTDTQYF
CDR3nt: TGTGCCACCAGTGACCCCGTGTCGACAGATACGCAGTATTTT
j_gene: TRBJ2-3
v_gene: TRBV24-1
abundance: .
d_gene: .

CDR3aa: CSVVWASGTDTQYF
CDR3nt: TGCAGCGTCGTATGGGCTAGCGGCACAGATACGCAGTATTTT
j_gene: TRBJ2-3
v_gene: TRBV29-1
abundance: many
d_gene: .

CDR3aa: CASSQDLTSQGYTF
CDR3nt: TGTGCCAGCAGCCAAGATCTTACATCTCAGGGCTACACCTTC
j_gene: TRBJ1-2
v_gene: TRBV3-1
abundance: many
d_gene: .

CDR3aa: CSVDLDPYRGSEGYTF
CDR3nt: TGCAGCGTTGACCTCGACCCCTACAGGGGATCGGAAGGCTACACCTTC
j_gene: TRBJ1-2
v_gene: TRBV29-1
abundance: .
d_gene: TRBD1

CDR3aa: CASERGVNNEQFF
CDR3nt: TGTGCCAGCGAGCGGGGGGTTAACAATGAGCAGTTCTTC
j_gene: TRBJ2-1
v_gene: TRBV2
abundance: .
d_gene: TRBD2

CDR3aa: CSARDLTGYVAKNIQYF
CDR3nt: TGCAGTGCTAGAGATTTAACAGGATACGTTGCCAAAAACATTCAGTACTTC
j_gene: TRBJ2-4
v_gene: TRBV20-1
abundance: .
d_gene: .

CDR3aa: CAWSTGRTYGYTF
CDR3nt: TGTGCCTGGAGCACGGGTCGGACCTATGGCTACACCTTC
j_gene: TRBJ1-2
v_gene: TRBV30
abundance: many
d_gene: .

CDR3aa: CASSRDIDQPQHF
CDR3nt: TGTGCCAGCAGCCGGGATATTGATCAGCCCCAGCATTTT
j_gene: TRBJ1-5
v_gene: TRBV9
abundance: .
d_gene: .

CDR3aa: CASAQGGAGGYTF
CDR3nt: TGTGCCAGCGCACAAGGGGGGGCAGGTGGCTACACCTTC
j_gene: TRBJ1-2
v_gene: TRBV6-1
abundance: .
d_gene: .

CDR3aa: CASSLYGMNTEAFF
CDR3nt: TGTGCCAGCAGTTTATACGGAATGAACACTGAAGCTTTCTTT
j_gene: TRBJ1-1
v_gene: TRBV12-3/TRBV12-4
abundance: .
d_gene: .

CDR3aa: CASSPGTGAQETQYF
CDR3nt: TGTGCCAGCAGCCCAGGGACAGGGGCCCAAGAGACCCAGTACTTC
j_gene: TRBJ2-5
v_gene: TRBV9
abundance: .
d_gene: TRBD1

CDR3aa: CASSLEVGYTGELFF
CDR3nt: TGTGCCAGCAGCTTGGAAGTGGGATACACCGGGGAGCTGTTTTTT
j_gene: TRBJ2-2
v_gene: TRBV5-4
abundance: few
d_gene: .

CDR3aa: CASSALDGRGDTQYF
CDR3nt: TGTGCCAGCAGTGCCTTGGACGGAAGGGGGGATACGCAGTATTTT
j_gene: TRBJ2-3
v_gene: TRBV28
abundance: many
d_gene: .

CDR3aa: CASSQEGQFYEQYF
CDR3nt: TGTGCCAGCAGCCAAGAAGGGCAGTTCTACGAGCAGTACTTC
j_gene: TRBJ2-7
v_gene: TRBV14
abundance: .
d_gene: .